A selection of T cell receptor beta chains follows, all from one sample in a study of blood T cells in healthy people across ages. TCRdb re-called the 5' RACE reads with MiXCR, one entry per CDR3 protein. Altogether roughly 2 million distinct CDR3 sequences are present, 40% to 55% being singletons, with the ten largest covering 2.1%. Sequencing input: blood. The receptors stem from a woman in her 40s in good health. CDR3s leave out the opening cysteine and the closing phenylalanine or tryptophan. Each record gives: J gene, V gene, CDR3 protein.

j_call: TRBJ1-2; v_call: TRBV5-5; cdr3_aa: ASSFWESYGYT
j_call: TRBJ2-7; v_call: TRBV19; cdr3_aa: ASSMWRGSSYEQY
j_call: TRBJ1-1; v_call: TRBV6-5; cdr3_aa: ASRGGHTNTEAF
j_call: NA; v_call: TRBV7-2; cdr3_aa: ASSLDFPAYEQY
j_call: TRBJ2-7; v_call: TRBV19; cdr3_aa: ASSKGHTYEQY
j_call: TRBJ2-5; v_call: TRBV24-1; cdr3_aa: ATGDRGNQETQY
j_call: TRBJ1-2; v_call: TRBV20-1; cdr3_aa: SARDQQVCSYT
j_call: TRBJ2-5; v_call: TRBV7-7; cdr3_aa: ASSRDGTSKETQY
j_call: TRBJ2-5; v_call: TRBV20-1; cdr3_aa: SPSSGRNHGEQY
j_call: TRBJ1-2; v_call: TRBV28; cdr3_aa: ASSPRFPDLSYT
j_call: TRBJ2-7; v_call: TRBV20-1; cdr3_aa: SARGPPGNRGNYGQY
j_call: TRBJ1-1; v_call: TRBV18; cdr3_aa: ASSPRAGPEAF
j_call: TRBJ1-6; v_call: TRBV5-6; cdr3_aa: ASSLLTGNNSPLH
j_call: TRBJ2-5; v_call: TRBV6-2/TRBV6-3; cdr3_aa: ASRLSGQGETQY
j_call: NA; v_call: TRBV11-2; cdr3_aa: ASKAGHSRNIQY
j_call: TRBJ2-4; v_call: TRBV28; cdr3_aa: ASSWDSLAKNIQY
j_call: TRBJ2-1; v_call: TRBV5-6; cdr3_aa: ASSRIAGGVYEQF
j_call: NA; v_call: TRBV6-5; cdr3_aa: ASRPRSSGEGYEQY
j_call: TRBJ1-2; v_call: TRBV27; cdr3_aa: ASSQLGLNGYT
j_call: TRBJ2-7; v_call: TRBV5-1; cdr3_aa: ASRVTGTGDNEQY
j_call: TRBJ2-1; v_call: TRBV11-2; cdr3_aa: ASSPLGLAGFINEQF
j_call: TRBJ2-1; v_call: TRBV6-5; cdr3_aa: ASSPRQKYSEQF
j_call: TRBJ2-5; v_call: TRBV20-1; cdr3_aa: SVKPSGVRQETQY